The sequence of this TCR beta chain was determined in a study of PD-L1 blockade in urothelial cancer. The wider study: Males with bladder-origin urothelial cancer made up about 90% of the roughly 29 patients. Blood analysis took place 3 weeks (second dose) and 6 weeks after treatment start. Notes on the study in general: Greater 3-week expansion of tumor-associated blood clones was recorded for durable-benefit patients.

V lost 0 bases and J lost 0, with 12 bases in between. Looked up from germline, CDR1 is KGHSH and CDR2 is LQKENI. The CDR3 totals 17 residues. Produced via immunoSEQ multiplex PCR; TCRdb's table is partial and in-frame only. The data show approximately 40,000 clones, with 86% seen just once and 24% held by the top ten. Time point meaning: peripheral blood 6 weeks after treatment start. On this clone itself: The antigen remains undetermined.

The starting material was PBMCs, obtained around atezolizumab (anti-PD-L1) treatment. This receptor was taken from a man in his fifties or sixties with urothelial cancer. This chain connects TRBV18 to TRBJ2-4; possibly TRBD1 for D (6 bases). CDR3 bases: TGTGCCAGCTCACCACCAGGACAGAAACTAGCCAAAAACATTCAGTACTTC. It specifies CASSPPGQKLAKNIQYF.